The 21 T cell receptor beta chains below come from one sample, sequenced in a study of T cell responses to AZD1222 COVID-19 vaccine. TCRdb keeps only in-frame clones here, not all; method: immunoSEQ multiplex PCR. The sample has some 140,000 clones, under 95% seen once. The sample here was peripheral blood, taken on day 0 of AZD1222 vaccination. The receptors shown here come from an adult in good health.

This chain links TRBV28 with TRBJ2-3; a possible D gene is TRBD2 (6 bases). This CDR3 has 13 residues. V was shortened by 6 bases and J by 6 bases, with 13 bases between the two germline ends. In germline, CDR1 is MDHEN, CDR2 SYDVKM. The CDR3 here is CASSSGVGDTQYF. The CDR3, as DNA: TGTGCCAGCAGCTCGGGGGTGGGGGATACGCAGTATTTT.

The chain employs TRBV28 and TRBJ1-5; D is ambiguous. Trimming shortened V by 6 bases and J by 2 bases, and 14 bases separated the two germline ends. This CDR3 has 15 amino acids. Looked up from germline, CDR1 is MDHEN and CDR2 is SYDVKM. The CDR3 bases are TGTGCCAGCAGGCACCATTCGGGCCGCAATCAGCCCCAGCATTTT. It specifies CASRHHSGRNQPQHF.

The chain has TRBV5-1 and TRBJ2-2; D may be TRBD2 (6 bases). V dropped 0 bases and J dropped 2 bases, with 11 bases sitting between them. The CDR3 length is 16 residues. Germline V CDR1 and CDR2: SGHRS, YFSETQ. CDR3 loop: CASSLEPGLNTGELFF. The CDR3 nucleotides read TGCGCCAGCAGCTTGGAACCGGGACTTAACACCGGGGAGCTGTTTTTT.

The chain is built from TRBV24-1 and TRBJ1-1; D is unresolved. Trimming removed 7 bases from V and 5 bases from J, with 13 bases in between. The germline V gene encodes CDR1 KGHDR and CDR2 SFDVKD. CDR3 length: 13 residues. DNA for the CDR3: TGTGCCACCAGGACGCTCGAGGGTACTGAAGCTTTCTTT. Its translation is CATRTLEGTEAFF.

J is TRBJ2-6 and V is TRBV12-2. TRBV12-2 is shown as a pseudogene. CDR3 length: 18 amino acids. Written as DNA, the CDR3 is TGTGCAAGTCGCTTTCGACGGAAGCACGTCTCTGGGGCCAACGTCCTGACTTTC. Translating gives CASRFRRKHVSGANVLTF.

This clone was seen only once. V gene TRBV12-3 or TRBV12-4 combines with J gene TRBJ1-6; D unresolved. This CDR3 region has 12 residues. V was shortened by 2 bases and J by 7 bases, with 3 bases between the two germline ends. CDR3 sequence: CASSLPNSPLHF. CDR3 in DNA: TGTGCCAGCAGTTTACCAAATTCACCCCTCCACTTT.

This chain uses TRBV30 with TRBJ1-1; D may be TRBD1 (6 bases). In germline, CDR1 is GTSNPN, CDR2 SVGIG (reference sequence). This CDR3 spans 12 amino acids. Trimming pared 5 bases from V and 6 bases from J, leaving 13 bases between. CDR3 DNA: TGTGCCTGGGACAGGAACCGGGCTGAAGCTTTCTTT. Residues: CAWDRNRAEAFF.

This clone was seen just once. The chain uses TRBV7-2 and TRBJ1-1; D ambiguous. The germline V gene encodes CDR1 SGHTA and CDR2 FQGNSA. Trimming took off 5 bases at V and 2 bases at J, with 9 bases between the two ends. The CDR3 contains 13 residues. This CDR3 is CASSPSANTEAFF. The DNA for the CDR3 is TGTGCCAGCAGCCCATCAGCTAACACTGAAGCTTTCTTT.

The CDR3 is CASSPQGENTEAFF. The CDR3 DNA reads as TGTGCCAGCAGTCCTCAAGGTGAGAACACTGAAGCTTTCTTT. V usage is TRBV6-5 and J usage is TRBJ1-1; D call uncertain. CDR1 is MNHEY and CDR2 is SVGAGI in the germline V gene. Trimming shortened V by 5 bases and J by 1 base, and 11 bases separated the two germline ends. CDR3 length: 14 amino acids.

Only one count was recorded for this clone. This sequence joins TRBV4-1 and TRBJ1-5; D is ambiguous. CDR1 is MGHRA and CDR2 is YSYEKL in the germline V gene. Trimming stripped 0 bases from V and 3 bases from J, with 12 bases between. The CDR3 covers 16 residues. The CDR3 sequence: CASSQDMRGFNQPQHF. CDR3 nucleotide sequence: TGCGCCAGCAGCCAAGATATGAGAGGGTTCAATCAGCCCCAGCATTTT.

This sequence joins TRBV18 and TRBJ2-2, with 9 bases identical to TRBD1. Germline loops: CDR1 KGHSH, CDR2 LQKENI. This CDR3 has 15 residues. The J segment lost 4 bases and the V segment lost 4 bases, leaving 4 bases of the junction unmatched. In DNA, the CDR3 is TGTGCCAGCTCACTTCGGGACAGGGCCACCGGGGAGCTGTTTTTT. Translated: CASSLRDRATGELFF.

The V and J genes are TRBV29-1 and TRBJ1-2; the D gene is possibly TRBD1 (6 bases). Trimming removed 5 bases at V and 4 bases at J, with 11 bases between. The germline V gene encodes CDR1 SQVTM and CDR2 ANQGSEA. The CDR3 runs 12 residues. The CDR3 nucleotides are TGCAGCGTTCAGGGGTTTACCTATGGCTACACCTTC. Protein sequence: CSVQGFTYGYTF.

This clone appeared a single time. The gene calls are TRBV13 and TRBJ1-2, with D unclear. CDR3 size: 15 residues. Germline V gene lookup returns CDR1 PRHDT and CDR2 FYEKMQ (reference sequence). Deletions cut 3 bases from V and 3 bases from J, with 14 bases between. The CDR3 protein is CASSFRRTSYYGYTF. DNA for the CDR3: TGTGCCAGCAGCTTTAGACGGACCTCTTACTATGGCTACACCTTC. Full variable domain (rest looked up from reference TRBV13 and TRBJ1-2): AAGVIQSPRHLIKEKRETATLKCYPIPRHDTVYWYQQGPGQDPQFLISFYEKMQSDKGSIPDRFSAQQFSDYHSELNMSSLELGDSALYFCASSFRRTSYYGYTFGSGTRLTVV.

This sequence joins TRBV6-5 and TRBJ1-5; a weak D match, TRBD1 (6 bases). This CDR3 contains 15 residues. Trimming removed 6 bases from V and 0 bases from J, with 12 bases in between. CDR1 and CDR2 (germline): MNHEY, SVGAGI. CDR3 DNA: TGTGCCAGCAGCCGTACAGGGTCTAGCAATCAGCCCCAGCATTTT. This encodes CASSRTGSSNQPQHF.

The chain is built from TRBV24-1 and TRBJ2-7; 9 bases align to TRBD1. The CDR3 sequence is 16 residues long. Trimming removed 2 bases from V and 5 bases from J; junction bases left unmatched: 9. Germline CDR1 is KGHDR and CDR2 is SFDVKD. CDR3 residues: CATSDSSRGQGHEQYF. CDR3 DNA sequence: TGTGCCACCAGTGATTCCAGCCGGGGACAGGGACACGAGCAGTACTTC.

The rearrangement links TRBV15 to TRBJ2-7; perhaps D is TRBD1 or TRBD2 (5 bases each). This CDR3 has 16 residues. Germline lookup yields CDR1 LNHNV and CDR2 YYDKDF (reference sequence). The V end was cut by 3 bases, the J end by 0 bases, with 15 bases between. CDR3 in amino acids: CATSSPPGRISYEQYF. CDR3 nucleotides: TGTGCCACCAGCAGTCCCCCGGGACGGATCTCCTACGAGCAGTACTTC.

This clone has only one observation. The V call is TRBV7-2, the J call TRBJ1-4, with D perhaps TRBD1 (5 bases). The CDR3 has 11 amino acids. V lost 5 bases and J lost 11, with 9 bases in between. Germline values: CDR1 SGHTA, CDR2 FQGNSA. In DNA form, the CDR3 reads TGTGCCAGCAGCCTCGGGGGGAAACTGTTTTTT. The encoded protein is CASSLGGKLFF.

The chain links TRBV7-3 to TRBJ2-1; 9 bases line up with TRBD2. Germline CDR1 SGHTA, CDR2 FQGTGA. J was trimmed by 0 bases and V by 5 bases; bases with no gene match: 17. The CDR3 is made up of 20 amino acids. In DNA, the CDR3 is TGTGCCAGCAGCCGCGGCGGGGGACTAGCAGCCTGGGCCTCCTACAATGAGCAGTTCTTC. Translated, it gives CASSRGGGLAAWASYNEQFF.

This rearrangement joins TRBV4-2 to TRBJ2-3, with 11 nucleotides matching TRBD2. The CDR3 consists of 17 residues. Germline values: CDR1 LGHNA, CDR2 YNFKEQ. The trim removed 0 bases at V and 6 bases at J, leaving 8 bases unmatched. In nucleotides, the CDR3 is TGTGCCAGCAGCCAAGACGTAGCGGGGGGGGCAGGGGATACGCAGTATTTT. This codes for CASSQDVAGGAGDTQYF.

The J gene is TRBJ2-7, the V gene TRBV6-6, with a weak D call TRBD2 (5 bases). Looked up from germline, CDR1 is MNHNY and CDR2 is SVGAGI (reference sequence). This CDR3 is built from 14 residues. V was shortened by 2 bases and J by 1 base, with 9 bases between the two germline ends. CDR3 DNA sequence: TGTGCCAGCAGTTACGCGGAGGAATCCTACGAGCAGTACTTC. Protein sequence: CASSYAEESYEQYF.

V and J are TRBV7-2 and TRBJ2-7; TRBD2 matches at 8 bases. V dropped 2 bases and J dropped 2; count of bases not matched to a gene: 5. Germline CDR1 reads SGHTA; CDR2 reads FQGNSA. This CDR3 comprises 15 residues. The CDR3 region has the DNA TGTGCCAGCAGCTTAATCGGGGGGGAAGCCTACGAGCAGTACTTC. It codes for CASSLIGGEAYEQYF.